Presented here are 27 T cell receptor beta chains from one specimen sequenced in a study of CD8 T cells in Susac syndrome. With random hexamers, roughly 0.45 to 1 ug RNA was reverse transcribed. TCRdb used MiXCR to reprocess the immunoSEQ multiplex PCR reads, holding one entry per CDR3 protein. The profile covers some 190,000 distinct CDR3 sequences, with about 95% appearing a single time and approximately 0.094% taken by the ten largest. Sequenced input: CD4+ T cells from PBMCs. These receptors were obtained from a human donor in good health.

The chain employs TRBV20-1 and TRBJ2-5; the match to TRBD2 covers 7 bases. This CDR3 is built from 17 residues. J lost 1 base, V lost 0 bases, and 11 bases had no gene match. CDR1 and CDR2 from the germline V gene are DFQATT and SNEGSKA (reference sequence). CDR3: CSARDPTYTGGQETQYF. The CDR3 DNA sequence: TGCAGTGCTAGAGACCCAACCTACACGGGGGGCCAAGAGACCCAGTACTTC.

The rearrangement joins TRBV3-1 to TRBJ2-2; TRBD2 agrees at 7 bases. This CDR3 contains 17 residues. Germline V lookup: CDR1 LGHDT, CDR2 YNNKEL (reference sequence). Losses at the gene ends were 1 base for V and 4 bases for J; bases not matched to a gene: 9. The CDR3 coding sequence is TGTGCCAGCAGCCAAGGGACTAGGTTTGATGGCACCGGGGAGCTGTTTTTT. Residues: CASSQGTRFDGTGELFF.

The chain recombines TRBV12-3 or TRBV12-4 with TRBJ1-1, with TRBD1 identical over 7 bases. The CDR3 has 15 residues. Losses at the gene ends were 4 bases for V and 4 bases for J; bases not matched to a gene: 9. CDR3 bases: TGTGCCAGCAGTTCCCGGGGCAGGGGGACCACTGAAGCTTTCTTT. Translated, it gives CASSSRGRGTTEAFF.

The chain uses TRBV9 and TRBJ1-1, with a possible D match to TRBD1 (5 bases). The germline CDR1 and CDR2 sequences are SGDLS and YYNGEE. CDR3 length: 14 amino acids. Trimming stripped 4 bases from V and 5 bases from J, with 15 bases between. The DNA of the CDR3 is TGTGCCAGCAGCCCCCCAGGGACTGGAACTGAAGCTTTCTTT. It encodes CASSPPGTGTEAFF.

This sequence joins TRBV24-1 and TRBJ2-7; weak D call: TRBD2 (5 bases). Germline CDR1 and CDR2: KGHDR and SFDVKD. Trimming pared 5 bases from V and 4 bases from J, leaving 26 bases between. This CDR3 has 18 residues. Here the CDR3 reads CATSGSGPYTEGLYEQYV. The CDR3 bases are TGTGCCACCAGTGGGTCCGGGCCCTACACCGAGGGCCTTTACGAGCAGTACGTC.

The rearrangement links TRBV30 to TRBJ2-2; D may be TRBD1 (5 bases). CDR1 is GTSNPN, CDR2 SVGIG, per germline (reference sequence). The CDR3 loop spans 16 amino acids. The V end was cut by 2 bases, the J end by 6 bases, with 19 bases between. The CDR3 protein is CAWSPWTKSVPGELFF. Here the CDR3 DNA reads TGTGCCTGGAGTCCATGGACAAAGTCGGTACCCGGGGAGCTGTTTTTT.

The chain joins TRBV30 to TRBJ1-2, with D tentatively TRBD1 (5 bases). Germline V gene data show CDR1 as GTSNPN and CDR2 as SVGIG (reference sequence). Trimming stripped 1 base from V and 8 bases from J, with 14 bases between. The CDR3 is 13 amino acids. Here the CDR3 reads CAWSGRGEGGYTF. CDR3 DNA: TGTGCCTGGAGTGGGAGGGGAGAAGGGGGCTACACCTTC.

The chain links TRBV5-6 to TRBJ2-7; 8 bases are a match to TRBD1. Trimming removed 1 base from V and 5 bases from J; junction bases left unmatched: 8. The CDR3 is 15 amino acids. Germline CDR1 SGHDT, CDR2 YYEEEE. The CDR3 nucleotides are TGTGCCAGCAGCTTGTTGGGACAGGTAGGCGACGAGCAGTACTTC. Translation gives CASSLLGQVGDEQYF. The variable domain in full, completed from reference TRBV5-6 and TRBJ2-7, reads DAGVTQSPTHLIKTRGQQVTLRCSPKSGHDTVSWYQQALGQGPQFIFQYYEEEERQRGNFPDRFSGHQFPNYSSELNVNALLLGDSALYLCASSLLGQVGDEQYFGPGTRLTVT.

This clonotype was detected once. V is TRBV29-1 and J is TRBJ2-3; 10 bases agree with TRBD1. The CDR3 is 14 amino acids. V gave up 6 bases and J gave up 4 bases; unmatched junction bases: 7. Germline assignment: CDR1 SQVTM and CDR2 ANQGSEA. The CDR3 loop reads CSVDGDRGPDTQYF. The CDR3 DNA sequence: TGCAGCGTCGACGGGGACAGGGGACCAGATACGCAGTATTTT.

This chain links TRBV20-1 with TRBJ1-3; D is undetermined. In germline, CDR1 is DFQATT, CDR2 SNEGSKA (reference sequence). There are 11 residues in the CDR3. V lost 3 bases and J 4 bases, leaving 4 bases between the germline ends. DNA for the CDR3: TGCAGTGCTAGGTCCGGAAACACCATATATTTT. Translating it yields CSARSGNTIYF.

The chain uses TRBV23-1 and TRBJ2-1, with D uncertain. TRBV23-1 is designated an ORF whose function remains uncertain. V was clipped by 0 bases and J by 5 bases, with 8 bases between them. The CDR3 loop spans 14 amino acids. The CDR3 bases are TGCGCCAGCAGTCAATCGGGGAAAGACAATGAGCAGTTCTTC. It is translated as CASSQSGKDNEQFF.

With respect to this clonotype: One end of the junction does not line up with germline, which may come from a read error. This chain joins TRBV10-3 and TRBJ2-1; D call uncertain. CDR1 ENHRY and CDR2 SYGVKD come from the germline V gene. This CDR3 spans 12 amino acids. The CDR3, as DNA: TGTGCCAGCAGTTACTCGAACAGCGAGCAGTTCTTC. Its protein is CASSYSNSEQFF.

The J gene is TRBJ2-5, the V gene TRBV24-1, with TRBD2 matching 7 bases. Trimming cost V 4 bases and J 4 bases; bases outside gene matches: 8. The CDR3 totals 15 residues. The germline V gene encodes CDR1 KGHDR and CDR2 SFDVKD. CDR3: CATSESGGRAETQYF. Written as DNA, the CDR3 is TGTGCCACCAGTGAATCGGGAGGAAGGGCAGAGACCCAGTACTTC.

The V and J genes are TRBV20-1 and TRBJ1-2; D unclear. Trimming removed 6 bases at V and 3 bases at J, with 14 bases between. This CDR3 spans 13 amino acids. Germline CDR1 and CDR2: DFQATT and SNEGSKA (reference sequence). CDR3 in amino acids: CSAAGGVDYGYTF. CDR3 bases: TGCAGTGCCGCTGGTGGAGTTGACTATGGCTACACCTTC.

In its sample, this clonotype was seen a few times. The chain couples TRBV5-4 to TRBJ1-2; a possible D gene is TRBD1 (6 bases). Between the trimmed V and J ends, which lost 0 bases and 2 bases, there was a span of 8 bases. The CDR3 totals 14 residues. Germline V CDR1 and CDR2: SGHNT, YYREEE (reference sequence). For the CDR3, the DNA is TGTGCCAGCAGCTTGGGACAGGTGAACTATGGCTACACCTTC. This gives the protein CASSLGQVNYGYTF.

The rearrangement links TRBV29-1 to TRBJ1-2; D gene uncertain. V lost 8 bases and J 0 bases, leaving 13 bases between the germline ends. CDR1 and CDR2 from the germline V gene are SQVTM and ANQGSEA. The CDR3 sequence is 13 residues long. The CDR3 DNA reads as TGCAGCCCCCGACTGTTAGCTAACTATGGCTACACCTTC. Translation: CSPRLLANYGYTF.

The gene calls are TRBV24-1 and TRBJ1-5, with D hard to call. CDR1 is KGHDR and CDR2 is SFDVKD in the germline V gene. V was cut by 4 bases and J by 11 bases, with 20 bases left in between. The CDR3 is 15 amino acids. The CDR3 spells CATSESGGSDVSQHF. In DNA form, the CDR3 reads TGTGCCACCAGTGAATCCGGAGGTAGTGATGTTTCCCAGCATTTT.

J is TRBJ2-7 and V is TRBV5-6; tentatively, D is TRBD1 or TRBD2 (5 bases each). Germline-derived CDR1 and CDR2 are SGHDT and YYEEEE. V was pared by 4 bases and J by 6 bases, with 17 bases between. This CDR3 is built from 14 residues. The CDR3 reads CASSNRGRGGEQYV. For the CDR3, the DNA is TGTGCCAGCAGCAACCGGGGCCGGGGTGGCGAGCAGTACGTC.

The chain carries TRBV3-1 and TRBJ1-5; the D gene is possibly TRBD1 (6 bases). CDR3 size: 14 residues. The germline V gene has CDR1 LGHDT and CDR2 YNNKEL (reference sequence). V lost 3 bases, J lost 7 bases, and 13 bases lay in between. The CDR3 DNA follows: TGTGCCAGCAGCCAGACAGGTTTATGGCAGCCCCAGCATTTT. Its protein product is CASSQTGLWQPQHF.

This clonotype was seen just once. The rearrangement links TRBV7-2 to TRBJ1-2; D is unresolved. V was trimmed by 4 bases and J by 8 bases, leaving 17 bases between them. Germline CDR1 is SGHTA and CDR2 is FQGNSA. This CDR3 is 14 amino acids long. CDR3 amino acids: CASSSPTLLGGYTF. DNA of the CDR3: TGTGCCAGCAGCTCCCCGACCCTGCTGGGGGGCTACACCTTC.

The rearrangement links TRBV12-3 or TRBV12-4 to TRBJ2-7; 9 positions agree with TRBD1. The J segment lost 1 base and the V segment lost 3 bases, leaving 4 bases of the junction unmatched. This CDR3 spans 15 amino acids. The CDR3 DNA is TGTGCCAGCAGTTTTCGACAGGGGGAATCCTACGAGCAGTACGTC. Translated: CASSFRQGESYEQYV.

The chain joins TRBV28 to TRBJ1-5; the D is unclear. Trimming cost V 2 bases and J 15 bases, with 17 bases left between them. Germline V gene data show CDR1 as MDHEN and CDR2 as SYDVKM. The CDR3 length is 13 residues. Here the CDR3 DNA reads TGTGCCAGCAGTTTACTACCAGCGGAAGCCACGCATTTT. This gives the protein CASSLLPAEATHF.

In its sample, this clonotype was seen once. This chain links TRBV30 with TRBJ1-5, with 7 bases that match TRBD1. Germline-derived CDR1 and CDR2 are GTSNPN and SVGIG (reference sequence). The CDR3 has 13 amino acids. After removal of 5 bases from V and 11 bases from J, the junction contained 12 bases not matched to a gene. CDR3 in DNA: TGTGCCTGGCGACAGGGATTTGCGGACTCCCAGCATTTT. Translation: CAWRQGFADSQHF.

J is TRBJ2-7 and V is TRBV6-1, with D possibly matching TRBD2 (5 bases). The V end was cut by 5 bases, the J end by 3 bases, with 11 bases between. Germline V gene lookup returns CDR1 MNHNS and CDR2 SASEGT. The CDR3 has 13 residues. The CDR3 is CASSRSGVYEQYF. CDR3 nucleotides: TGTGCCAGCAGTCGCTCCGGGGTCTACGAGCAGTACTTC.

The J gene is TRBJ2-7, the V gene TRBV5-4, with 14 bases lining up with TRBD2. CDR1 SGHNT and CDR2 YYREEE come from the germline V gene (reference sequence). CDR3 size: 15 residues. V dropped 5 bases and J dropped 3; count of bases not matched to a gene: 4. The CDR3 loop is CASSEGTSGGYEQYF. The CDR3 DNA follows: TGTGCCAGCAGTGAAGGGACTAGCGGGGGCTACGAGCAGTACTTC.

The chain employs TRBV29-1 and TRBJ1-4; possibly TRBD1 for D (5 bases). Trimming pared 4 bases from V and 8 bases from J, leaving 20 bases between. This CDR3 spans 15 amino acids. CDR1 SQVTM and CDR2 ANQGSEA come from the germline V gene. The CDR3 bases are TGCAGCGTTGTGGTCTCAGCAGGGATTGGAGAAAAACTGTTTTTT. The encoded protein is CSVVVSAGIGEKLFF.

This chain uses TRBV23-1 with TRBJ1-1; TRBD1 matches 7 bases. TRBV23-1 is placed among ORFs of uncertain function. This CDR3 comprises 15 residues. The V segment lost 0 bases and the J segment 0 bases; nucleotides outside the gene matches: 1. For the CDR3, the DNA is TGCGCCAGCAGTCAATCCGACAGGGTGAACACTGAAGCTTTCTTT. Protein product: CASSQSDRVNTEAFF.